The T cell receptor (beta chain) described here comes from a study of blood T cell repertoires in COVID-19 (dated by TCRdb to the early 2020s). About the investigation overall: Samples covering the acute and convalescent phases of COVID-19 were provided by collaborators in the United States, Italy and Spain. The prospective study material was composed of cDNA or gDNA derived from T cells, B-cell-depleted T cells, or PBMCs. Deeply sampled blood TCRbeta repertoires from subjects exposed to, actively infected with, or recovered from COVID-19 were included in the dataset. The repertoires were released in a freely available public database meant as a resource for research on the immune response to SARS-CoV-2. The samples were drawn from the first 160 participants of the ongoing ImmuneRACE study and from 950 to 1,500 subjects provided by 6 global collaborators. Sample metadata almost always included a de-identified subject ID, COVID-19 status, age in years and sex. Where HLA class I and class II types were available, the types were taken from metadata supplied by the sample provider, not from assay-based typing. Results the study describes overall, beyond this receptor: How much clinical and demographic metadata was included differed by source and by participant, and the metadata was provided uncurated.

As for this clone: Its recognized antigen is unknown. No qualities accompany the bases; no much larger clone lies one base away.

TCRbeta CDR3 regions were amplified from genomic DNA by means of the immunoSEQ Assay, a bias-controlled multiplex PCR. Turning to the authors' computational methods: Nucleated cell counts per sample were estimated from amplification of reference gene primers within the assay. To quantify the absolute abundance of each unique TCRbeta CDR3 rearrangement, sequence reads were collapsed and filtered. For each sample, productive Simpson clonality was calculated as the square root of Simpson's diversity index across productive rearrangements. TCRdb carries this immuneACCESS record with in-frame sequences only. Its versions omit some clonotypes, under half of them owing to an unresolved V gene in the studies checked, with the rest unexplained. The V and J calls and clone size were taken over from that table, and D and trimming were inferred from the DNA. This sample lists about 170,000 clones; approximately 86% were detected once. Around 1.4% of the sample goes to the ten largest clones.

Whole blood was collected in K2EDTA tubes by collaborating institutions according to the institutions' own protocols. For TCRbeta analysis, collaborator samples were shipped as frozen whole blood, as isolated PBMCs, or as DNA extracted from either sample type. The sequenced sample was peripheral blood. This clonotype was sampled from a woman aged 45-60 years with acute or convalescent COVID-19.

The CDR3 here reads CASSGDRGVQETQYF. The DNA is as follows: TGTGCCAGCAGCGGGGACAGGGGGGTCCAAGAGACCCAGTACTTC. In this chain, TRBV2 is recombined with TRBJ2-5; the central 11 bases match TRBD1. The CDR3, cysteine through phenylalanine, is 15 amino acids long. Solely the CDR3 DNA is kept, with 45 bases framed from the first base. Ends trimmed: V by 6 bases, J by 1 base; bases unmatched to a gene: 4. CDR1 and CDR2 are read off the germline V gene as SNHLY and FYNNEI.